What follows describes a single T cell receptor beta chain. In germline, CDR1 is SGHTA, CDR2 FQGNSA. There are 14 residues in the CDR3. The V end lost 1 base, the J end lost 1 base, and 6 bases lay between the germline ends. The sample comes from a study of CD8+CD57+ T cells in acquired aplastic anemia. Sequencing was done on patients that had shown CD8+CD57+ cell expansion by flow cytometry. Researchers used genomic DNA as the template to profile TCR beta VDJ and CDR3. TCRdb processed the reads anew with MiXCR; each CDR3 protein has one entry. This table holds hundreds of thousands of distinct CDR3 sequences, around 49% found once.

The sequence was collected from a human donor with aplastic anemia. The specimen was sorted CD4+, CD8+, or CD8+CD57+ T cells (not recorded which) from PBMCs. The genes are TRBV7-2 and TRBJ2-3; unclear D gene. The CDR3 sequence: CASSLDVGTDTQYF. CDR3 coding DNA: TGTGCCAGCAGCTTAGACGTGGGCACAGATACGCAGTATTTT.